Sequencing of this T cell receptor (beta chain) was carried out in a study of cytomegalovirus exposure and HLA in healthy donors. Study information: A later analysis reported the same platform for the 90 to 150 validation repertoires and the 666 first-cohort repertoires. Study outcomes and limitations: According to a subsequent analysis, TCR clusters identified in the first cohort showed a tendency to co-occur across the roughly 110 validation repertoires. A few of the chains that were CMV-associated were confirmed in vitro to be specific for CMV antigens.

Produced via immunoSEQ multiplex PCR; TCRdb's table is partial and in-frame only. Found here are approximately 130,000 clones, about 87% of them singletons; the top ten hold about 1.9%. A single count supports this clone. Its antigen is currently unknown. Germline CDR1 MNHEY, CDR2 SVGAGI. V shed 6 bases, J shed 7 bases, and the junction held 10 bases outside the gene matches. The CDR3 loop spans 15 amino acids. The donors were part of the validation cohort of around 110 subjects. That cohort was separate from the first cohort, which comprised 700 or so subjects. The clonotype comes from a woman younger than 30 in good health and CMV-seronegative. The sequencing sample was made of PBMCs. The chain is built from TRBV6-5 and TRBJ2-1, with 9 bases lining up with TRBD2. The CDR3: CASSPAAGGRNEQFF. The CDR3 DNA follows: TGTGCCAGCAGCCCTGCTGCGGGGGGGCGGAATGAGCAGTTCTTC.